These 5 T cell receptor beta chains were all obtained from the same sample, sequenced in a study of blood T cell repertoires in COVID-19. The assay was immunoSEQ multiplex PCR, and TCRdb's table has in-frame clones only and misses some. The table includes about 160,000 clones, 81% detected once. The source material was PBMCs or T cells enriched from blood (not recorded which). Receptors were obtained from a woman between 40 and 50 years old with acute COVID-19.

The V call is TRBV30, the J call TRBJ2-1; 9 nucleotides match TRBD2. V was pared by 0 bases and J by 9 bases, with 9 bases of the junction left unmatched. CDR3 length: 15 residues. The germline V gene encodes CDR1 GTSNPN and CDR2 SVGIG (reference sequence). CDR3 nucleotide sequence: TGTGCCTGGAGTGTGGATAGCGGGAGTCTGGGTGAGCAGTTCTTC. This translates into CAWSVDSGSLGEQFF.

The rearrangement links TRBV4-1 to TRBJ1-6, with D tentatively TRBD1 (5 bases). The CDR3 totals 15 residues. Germline V gene lookup returns CDR1 MGHRA and CDR2 YSYEKL. V was shortened by 5 bases and J by 5 bases, with 13 bases between the two germline ends. The CDR3 nucleotides are TGCGCCAGCAGCGAAATCGACAGAGATAATTCACCCCTCCACTTT. Its protein is CASSEIDRDNSPLHF.

The rearrangement joins TRBV7-9 to TRBJ2-1; 11 bases map to TRBD2. From germline, CDR1 is SEHNR and CDR2 FQNEAQ (reference sequence). The CDR3 runs to 15 residues. Unmatched junction bases numbered 7, after V lost 4 bases and J lost 8 bases. The DNA for the CDR3 is TGTGCCAGCAGCTCTAGCGGGAGGCACCTCTATGAGCAGTTCTTC. Translated: CASSSSGRHLYEQFF.

The chain couples TRBV5-6 to TRBJ2-1, with D unresolved. Trimming removed 0 bases at V and 4 bases at J, with 17 bases between. The CDR3 is 17 residues long. Germline loops: CDR1 SGHDT, CDR2 YYEEEE. CDR3 DNA sequence: TGTGCCAGCAGCTTGGCGTCGGGTGAACCGGTTTACAATGAGCAGTTCTTC. It translates to CASSLASGEPVYNEQFF.

V usage is TRBV7-2 and J usage is TRBJ2-7; 7 positions match TRBD2. This CDR3 contains 14 residues. Trimming cost V 5 bases and J 3 bases; bases outside gene matches: 7. The germline V gene encodes CDR1 SGHTA and CDR2 FQGNSA. The DNA for the CDR3 is TGTGCCAGCAGCACGCTAGCGGCGTTCTACGAGCAGTACTTC. Protein sequence: CASSTLAAFYEQYF.